Each of the 9 T cell receptor beta chains below was sequenced from the same sample in a study of blood T cell repertoires in COVID-19. Method: immunoSEQ multiplex PCR; TCRdb's copy keeps in-frame clones and lacks some. In the table there are approximately 300,000 clones, approximately 90% of which are singletons. The sequenced material came from PBMCs or T cells enriched from blood (not recorded which). The receptors were sampled from a woman aged 18-35 years who had recovered from COVID-19.

J is TRBJ1-2 and V is TRBV6-5; D unresolved. The germline V gene has CDR1 MNHEY and CDR2 SVGAGI. This CDR3 has 13 amino acids. The V end lost 6 bases, the J end lost 1 base, and 9 bases lay between the germline ends. CDR3 sequence: CASSETRNYGYTF. The CDR3 DNA is TGTGCCAGCAGCGAGACACGTAACTATGGCTACACCTTC.

The chain combines TRBV4-1 with TRBJ2-3; tentatively, D is TRBD2 (5 bases). Germline-derived CDR1 and CDR2 are MGHRA and YSYEKL. This CDR3 spans 14 amino acids. The V end lost 5 bases, the J end lost 4 bases, and 13 bases lay between the germline ends. The CDR3 sequence is CASSNSVGSDTQYF. Written as DNA, the CDR3 is TGCGCCAGCAGCAATAGCGTGGGGTCAGATACGCAGTATTTT.

The rearrangement uses TRBV4-2 and TRBJ2-1; 8 bases align to TRBD2. V lost 0 bases to trimming and J lost 4 bases; unmatched junction nucleotides: 5. Per the germline V gene, CDR1 is LGHNA and CDR2 is YNFKEQ. This CDR3 is 16 amino acids long. The CDR3, as DNA: TGTGCCAGCAGCCAAGATCCAGCGGGGGCTTACAATGAGCAGTTCTTC. This sequence encodes CASSQDPAGAYNEQFF.

This clone has only one observation. The rearrangement uses TRBV11-1 and TRBJ2-7, with 11 bases lining up with TRBD2. The V gene's germline CDR1 is SGHAT and CDR2 FQDESV (reference sequence). V was pared by 1 base and J by 2 bases, with 1 base of the junction left unmatched. The CDR3 consists of 15 residues. The CDR3 DNA is TGTGCCAGCAGCTTAGAACTAGCGGGAGCCTACGAGCAGTACTTC. As protein: CASSLELAGAYEQYF.

The chain uses TRBV10-2 and TRBJ1-2, with D possibly TRBD1 on 5 matching bases. This CDR3 comprises 13 residues. The germline gives CDR1 WSHSY, CDR2 SAAADI. V lost 3 bases, J lost 6 bases, and 11 bases lay in between. CDR3 region: CASSEPGLNGYTF. Here the CDR3 DNA reads TGCGCCAGCAGTGAACCGGGACTTAATGGCTACACCTTC.

The chain uses TRBV21-1 and TRBJ1-5; the D call TRBD1 from the table was never checked on the DNA. TRBV21-1 is a recognized pseudogene. The CDR3 loop spans 14 amino acids. The CDR3 loop is CASSGGQVHQPQHF. The CDR3 region has the DNA TGTGCCAGCAGCGGGGGACAGGTGCATCAGCCCCAGCATTTT.

This clone was counted a few times. The CDR3 nucleotides read TGCGCCAGCAGCATAGAGACAGGGAATTATGGCTACACCTTC. Translated, it gives CASSIETGNYGYTF. The chain uses TRBV5-1 and TRBJ1-2; 7 bases are shared with TRBD1. Germline V gives CDR1 SGHRS, CDR2 YFSETQ. This CDR3 is 14 amino acids long. Trimming at V came to 4 bases and at J to 5 bases, leaving 8 bases not matched to a gene.

V is TRBV11-2 and J is TRBJ2-1; the D is unclear. Germline V gene sequence: CDR1 SGHAT, CDR2 FQNNGV. V shed 2 bases and J shed 4 bases, with 6 bases lying between them. The CDR3 runs to 13 residues. CDR3 loop: CASSLSAYNEQFF. CDR3 DNA: TGTGCCAGCAGCTTAAGCGCATACAATGAGCAGTTCTTC.

The chain employs TRBV4-1 and TRBJ1-1; D may be TRBD1 (6 bases). The CDR3 sequence is 15 residues long. Germline V gives CDR1 MGHRA, CDR2 YSYEKL. V was pared by 3 bases and J by 6 bases, with 17 bases between. This chain's CDR3 is CASSHITGRLPEAFF. CDR3 bases: TGCGCCAGCAGCCACATTACAGGGCGTCTTCCTGAAGCTTTCTTT.